The subject of this entry is one T cell receptor (beta chain). Its antigen remains unidentified. CDR3 size: 15 residues. J was trimmed by 0 bases and V by 4 bases; bases with no gene match: 5. Germline V gene sequence: CDR1 LNHDA, CDR2 SQIVND (reference sequence). PCR was performed using 60 Vbeta and 13 Jbeta primers. Some clones are missing from TCRdb's copy, which holds only in-frame ones; the method was immunoSEQ multiplex PCR. The sample shows over 100,000 clones, around four fifths of them seen only once. This record belongs to a study of cytomegalovirus exposure and HLA in healthy donors. Notes on the study in general: Reportedly, TCR beta sequences accurately predicted HLA-A and HLA-B alleles in most subjects. Being productive about 87% or about 30% of the time was typical of most TCR beta V segments in an earlier analysis. Later on, an analysis showed TCR association rates differing by HLA locus, with DRB1 the most and HLA-C the fewest. Some V segments (TRBV6-2 and TRBV6-3 among them) were excluded as indistinguishable.

The receptor was isolated from a woman in her forties in good health and CMV-seropositive. The gene calls are TRBV19 and TRBJ2-5; TRBD1 matches at 7 bases. The sample comprised PBMCs. The CDR3: CASSSRDSHQETQYF. The CDR3 nucleotides are TGTGCCAGTAGTAGTCGGGACAGTCACCAAGAGACCCAGTACTTC.